A selection of T cell receptor beta chains follows, all from one sample in a study of shared clonotypes between healthy human individuals. The table came from immunoSEQ multiplex PCR; TCRdb's copy has only in-frame clones and leaves some out. The table includes 660,000 or so clones, around 96% detected once. Sequencing was done on a sample of naive CD8+ T cells sorted from blood. These receptors were obtained from a woman younger than 45 in good health. Both conserved end residues are part of each CDR3. The D gene is left open where the match is weak. Clone size is shown for a subset of rows, as once, few, many or a class of expanded clone.

V gene: TRBV6-1; J gene: TRBJ1-3; clone size: .; D gene: .; CDR3 protein: CASSEPTGISGNTIYF; CDR3 DNA: TGTGCCAGCAGTGAACCGACAGGAATCTCTGGAAACACCATATATTTT
V gene: TRBV14; J gene: TRBJ2-1; clone size: once; D gene: .; CDR3 protein: CASYLADSSYNEQFF; CDR3 DNA: TGTGCCAGCTACTTAGCGGATAGCTCCTACAATGAGCAGTTCTTC
V gene: TRBV5-4; J gene: TRBJ2-7; clone size: once; D gene: .; CDR3 protein: CASHTTYEQYF; CDR3 DNA: TGTGCCAGCCACACCACCTACGAGCAGTACTTC
V gene: TRBV5-6; J gene: TRBJ1-1; clone size: once; D gene: .; CDR3 protein: CASSFGNRDTEAFF; CDR3 DNA: TGTGCCAGCAGCTTTGGGAATAGGGACACTGAAGCTTTCTTT
V gene: TRBV7-8; J gene: TRBJ2-3; clone size: .; D gene: .; CDR3 protein: CASSLGGYPSTDTQYF; CDR3 DNA: TGTGCCAGCAGCTTAGGCGGCTACCCTAGCACAGATACGCAGTATTTT
V gene: TRBV6-9; J gene: TRBJ2-5; clone size: .; D gene: .; CDR3 protein: CASIGTGPQETQYF; CDR3 DNA: TGTGCCAGCATCGGGACGGGCCCACAAGAGACCCAGTACTTC
V gene: TRBV5-4; J gene: TRBJ2-2; clone size: .; D gene: .; CDR3 protein: CASSLMRGDGELFF; CDR3 DNA: TGTGCCAGCAGCTTGATGAGGGGGGACGGGGAGCTGTTTTTT
V gene: TRBV27; J gene: TRBJ2-3; clone size: .; D gene: TRBD2; CDR3 protein: CASSSGTSGADTQYF; CDR3 DNA: TGTGCCAGCAGTTCCGGGACTAGCGGGGCAGATACGCAGTATTTT
V gene: TRBV2; J gene: TRBJ1-2; clone size: .; D gene: .; CDR3 protein: CASSEAWGARGYTF; CDR3 DNA: TGTGCCAGCAGTGAAGCCTGGGGCGCGCGTGGCTACACCTTC
V gene: TRBV4-1; J gene: TRBJ2-3; clone size: .; D gene: .; CDR3 protein: CASSLPLTDTQYF; CDR3 DNA: TGCGCCAGCAGCCTTCCACTCACAGATACGCAGTATTTT
V gene: TRBV19; J gene: TRBJ2-7; clone size: .; D gene: TRBD2; CDR3 protein: CASSASGPGSYEQYF; CDR3 DNA: TGTGCCAGTAGTGCTAGCGGGCCTGGGTCCTACGAGCAGTACTTC
V gene: TRBV7-9; J gene: TRBJ2-1; clone size: .; D gene: .; CDR3 protein: CASSLTPTGNEQFF; CDR3 DNA: TGTGCCAGCAGCTTAACACCCACAGGGAATGAGCAGTTCTTC
V gene: TRBV27; J gene: TRBJ2-7; clone size: .; D gene: TRBD2; CDR3 protein: CASSLAGHDDEQYF; CDR3 DNA: TGTGCCAGCAGTCTAGCGGGTCACGATGACGAGCAGTACTTC
V gene: TRBV30; J gene: TRBJ2-3; clone size: .; D gene: .; CDR3 protein: CAWSVPVPPADTQYF; CDR3 DNA: TGTGCCTGGAGTGTACCGGTTCCCCCCGCGGATACGCAGTATTTT
V gene: TRBV5-5; J gene: TRBJ2-7; clone size: .; D gene: .; CDR3 protein: CASGKTSYEQYF; CDR3 DNA: TGTGCCAGCGGGAAGACGAGCTACGAGCAGTACTTC
V gene: TRBV27; J gene: TRBJ2-3; clone size: .; D gene: TRBD1; CDR3 protein: CASSWTGIGSSSTDTQYF; CDR3 DNA: TGTGCCAGCAGCTGGACAGGGATTGGTTCTTCTAGCACAGATACGCAGTATTTT
V gene: TRBV9; J gene: TRBJ1-1; clone size: .; D gene: TRBD1; CDR3 protein: CASSTPGGHTEAFF; CDR3 DNA: TGTGCCAGCAGCACCCCAGGGGGCCACACTGAAGCTTTCTTT
V gene: TRBV7-2; J gene: TRBJ1-1; clone size: .; D gene: .; CDR3 protein: CASSLITEAFF; CDR3 DNA: TGTGCCAGCAGTTTGATCACTGAAGCTTTCTTT